This T cell receptor (beta chain) was identified in a study of T-cell memory formation after mild COVID-19. One entry per CDR3 protein results from TCRdb running MiXCR on the 5' RACE reads. This table has 95,000 to 120,000 distinct CDR3 sequences, over 20% appearing once. This CDR3 has 17 residues. V was pared by 5 bases and J by 5 bases, with 15 bases of the junction left unmatched. In germline, CDR1 is MNHEY, CDR2 SMNVEV (reference sequence). Findings of the study overall: Pre-infection memory already had some responding clones, implying cross-reactive memory joined. Day 15 to 85 contractors were CD4/CD8 balanced; later expanders leaned CD4+.

In the case of this clonotype: Its antigen remains unknown.

V and J are TRBV27 and TRBJ2-5, with 9 bases aligning to TRBD2. The source of this sequence is a man between 18 and 29 years old who had mild COVID-19 (a few samples of this study predate the infection). Cell type and time point are not known. The sample consisted of PBMCs or a T cell subset sorted from them (not recorded which). Here the CDR3 reads CASSPRLAGSVGETQYF. The CDR3, as DNA: TGTGCCAGCAGTCCGCGTCTAGCGGGGTCGGTAGGGGAGACCCAGTACTTC.